This entry features one TCR beta chain sequence. Its antigen remains unidentified. Through a sample-barcoded 5' primer and a J-beta primer mix, a second PCR was run for roughly 6 to 11 cycles. Using its own MiXCR run on the 5' RACE reads, TCRdb lists one record per CDR3 protein. Here the sample spans 1.8 million or so distinct CDR3 sequences, roughly two fifths being singletons. The data are from a study of blood T cells in healthy people across ages. The authors drew 7.5 to 10 milliliters of peripheral blood from each donor. At least 5.5 micrograms of total RNA were extracted per sample. Trimming left V 5 bases short and J 2 bases short, with 16 bases between. The length of the CDR3 is 14 residues. Per the germline V gene, CDR1 is DFQATT and CDR2 is SNEGSKA (reference sequence). The study, taken as a whole, reports: A strong correlation was found between TCR beta diversity and the percentage of naive T cells. Observed TCR beta diversity per million T cells went down as age went up. This fall followed a roughly linear course with age.

This rearrangement joins TRBV20-1 to TRBJ2-7, with D unresolved. Specimen: blood. The sequence derives from a human donor in good health. The CDR3 region is CSALSFRGTYEQYF. The CDR3 DNA follows: TGCAGTGCTCTTAGTTTTAGAGGAACCTACGAGCAGTACTTC.